Presented here are 26 T cell receptor beta chains from one specimen sequenced in a study of beta chain features in type 1 diabetes. Expressed TCRB transcripts were sequenced after all isolated RNA was converted to cDNA. The method was immunoSEQ multiplex PCR; TCRdb's version includes in-frame clones alone and lacks a portion of them. The repertoire includes around 400,000 clones, around 12% of them detected once, and less than 0.02% sits in the top ten. The sequenced sample consisted of naive CD4+ T cells from blood. The receptors shown here come from a young man in good health.

In this sample, this clone turned up a few times. The chain carries TRBV30 and TRBJ1-1; D possibly corresponds to TRBD1 (6 bases). Germline CDR1 is GTSNPN and CDR2 is SVGIG (reference sequence). The CDR3 is 13 residues long. Trimming took 5 bases from V and 7 from J, leaving 17 bases between them. The CDR3 spells CAWVNRDQGEAFF. The CDR3 bases are TGTGCCTGGGTAAACAGGGACCAGGGTGAAGCTTTCTTT.

The chain carries TRBV4-2 and TRBJ2-1; D unresolved. Germline V gene data show CDR1 as LGHNA and CDR2 as YNFKEQ. This CDR3 comprises 12 residues. Between the trimmed V and J ends, which lost 3 bases and 10 bases, there was a span of 10 bases. The CDR3 bases are TGTGCCAGCAGCCAGGTCGACGGGGAGCAGTTCTTC. Protein: CASSQVDGEQFF.

This clone has only a few counts. CDR3: CASSSSGREQFF. The CDR3 DNA reads TGTGCCAGCAGCTCTAGCGGGAGGGAGCAGTTCTTC. The rearrangement links TRBV11-1 to TRBJ2-1; 11 bases map to TRBD2. CDR1 is SGHAT, CDR2 FQDESV, per germline (reference sequence). The junction had 0 bases not matched to a gene; V was cut back by 4 bases and J by 10 bases. CDR3 length: 12 residues.

This clone was counted a few times. The V gene is TRBV7-2, the J gene TRBJ2-3; D unclear. CDR1 and CDR2 (germline): SGHTA, FQGNSA. V was clipped by 0 bases and J by 6 bases, with 7 bases between them. CDR3 length equals 13 residues. The CDR3 reads CASSLALSDTQYF. DNA of the CDR3: TGTGCCAGCAGCTTAGCGCTATCTGATACGCAGTATTTT.

The genes are TRBV5-1 and TRBJ2-7; 8 bases agree with TRBD2. V was pared by 7 bases and J by 4 bases, with 10 bases of the junction left unmatched. The CDR3 sequence is 14 residues long. Germline assignment: CDR1 SGHRS and CDR2 YFSETQ. The CDR3 spells CASGSGGPLYEQYF. CDR3 nucleotides: TGCGCCAGCGGAAGCGGGGGTCCTCTATACGAGCAGTACTTC.

The chain carries TRBV7-9 and TRBJ2-7, with 11 bases matching TRBD1. Germline V lookup: CDR1 SEHNR, CDR2 FQNEAQ (reference sequence). The V and J ends lost 5 bases and 6 bases, in that order; junction bases with no gene match: 6. The CDR3 extends over 14 amino acids. As DNA, the CDR3 is TGTGCCAGCAGCAAAACCGGGACAGGGGGCGAGCAGTACTTC. Translating gives CASSKTGTGGEQYF.

The V and J genes are TRBV6-5 and TRBJ1-2; no reliable D call. V was pared by 4 bases and J by 2 bases, with 11 bases between. The CDR3 totals 14 residues. Germline V lookup: CDR1 MNHEY, CDR2 SVGAGI. The CDR3: CASSSRRRNYGYTF. For the CDR3, the DNA is TGTGCCAGCAGTTCCCGGCGGAGAAACTATGGCTACACCTTC.

This chain joins TRBV7-2 and TRBJ2-6; 9 bases line up with TRBD1. Germline loops: CDR1 SGHTA, CDR2 FQGNSA. The trim removed 3 bases at V and 2 bases at J, leaving 2 bases unmatched. The CDR3 has 16 amino acids. The CDR3 here is CASSLRTGAGANVLTF. CDR3 nucleotides: TGTGCCAGCAGCTTGAGGACAGGGGCTGGGGCCAACGTCCTGACTTTC.

In this sample, this clone turned up a few times. J is TRBJ1-6 and V is TRBV29-1, with 8 bases lining up with TRBD1. Germline-derived CDR1 and CDR2 are SQVTM and ANQGSEA. This CDR3 is built from 12 residues. V lost 6 bases, J lost 7 bases, and 2 bases stayed unmatched. The DNA for the CDR3 is TGCAGCGTAAGACAGGGGAATTCACCCCTCCACTTT. It codes for CSVRQGNSPLHF.

There are a few counts of this clone. The CDR3 sequence is CASSLSPGTVNYEQYF. The CDR3 coding sequence is TGTGCCAGCAGCTTATCCCCCGGGACAGTCAACTACGAGCAGTACTTC. The chain combines TRBV5-5 with TRBJ2-7, with 7 nucleotides matching TRBD1. This CDR3 is 16 amino acids long. After removal of 2 bases from V and 3 bases from J, the junction contained 11 bases not matched to a gene. The germline V gene encodes CDR1 SGHKS and CDR2 YYEKEE (reference sequence).

In its sample, this clone was seen a few times. The V gene is TRBV4-2, the J gene TRBJ2-7, with D perhaps TRBD2 (5 bases). This CDR3 region has 16 residues. From germline, CDR1 is LGHNA and CDR2 YNFKEQ. The ends were cut back, 0 bases at V and 5 bases at J, with 17 bases in the middle. CDR3: CASSQDNGLAGNEQYF. CDR3 nucleotides: TGTGCCAGCAGCCAAGATAACGGCCTAGCTGGCAACGAGCAGTACTTC.

Concerning this clone itself: A junction end diverges from the germline sequence, so it may reflect a read error. This CDR3 is also generated by other DNA sequences in the sample. The chain recombines TRBV7-3 with TRBJ2-2, with D possibly TRBD1 on 5 matching bases. This CDR3 is 12 amino acids long. The V gene's germline CDR1 is SGHTA and CDR2 FQGTGA. The DNA of the CDR3 is TGTGCAAGCAAACTCCCCGCAGGGAAACTGTTTTTT. It specifies CASKLPAGKLFF.

Only a few counts were recorded for this clone. CDR3: CASRLARTSGGNEQFF. CDR3 DNA: TGTGCAAGTCGCTTAGCGCGCACTAGCGGGGGCAATGAGCAGTTCTTC. V usage is TRBV12-2 and J usage is TRBJ2-1; the table gives TRBD2 as D, unverified against the DNA. TRBV12-2 corresponds to a pseudogene. The CDR3 has 16 amino acids.

The chain has TRBV29-1 and TRBJ1-4; no reliable D call. The CDR3 has 14 amino acids. Per germline, CDR1 SQVTM and CDR2 ANQGSEA. V lost 1 base and J lost 2, with 8 bases in between. CDR3 amino acids: CSVEGYSTNEKLFF. CDR3 DNA: TGCAGCGTTGAAGGGTACAGCACTAATGAAAAACTGTTTTTT. Looking up the rest from reference TRBV29-1 and TRBJ1-4 gives the full variable domain: SAVISQKPSRDICQRGTSLTIQCQVDSQVTMMFWYRQQPGQSLTLIATANQGSEATYESGFVIDKFPISRPNLTFSTLTVSNMSPEDSSIYLCSVEGYSTNEKLFFGSGTQLSVL.

The chain uses TRBV5-4 and TRBJ2-1; 14 bases fit TRBD2. Trimming removed 5 bases from V and 7 bases from J; junction bases left unmatched: 20. This CDR3 region has 20 residues. Per germline, CDR1 SGHNT and CDR2 YYREEE (reference sequence). CDR3 in amino acids: CASRGARGGGLAGATNEQFF. The CDR3 nucleotides are TGTGCCAGCAGAGGGGCTCGAGGTGGGGGACTAGCGGGAGCCACAAATGAGCAGTTCTTC.

This clone turned up a few times. The chain combines TRBV9 with TRBJ1-3; 9 bases line up with TRBD1. Per the germline V gene, CDR1 is SGDLS and CDR2 is YYNGEE. Trimming at V came to 3 bases and at J to 2 bases, leaving 3 bases not matched to a gene. This CDR3 region has 15 residues. Written as DNA, the CDR3 is TGTGCCAGCAGCGCCCGACAGGGGGCTGGAAACACCATATATTTT. Its protein is CASSARQGAGNTIYF.

The chain uses TRBV6-1 and TRBJ1-3; TRBD1 matches 7 bases. Germline assignment: CDR1 MNHNS and CDR2 SASEGT. The CDR3 runs to 12 residues. V lost 11 bases, J lost 4 bases, and 5 bases stayed unmatched. The DNA of the CDR3 is TGTGCCGGGGGACAGCTGGGAAACACCATATATTTT. Its translation is CAGGQLGNTIYF.

The V and J genes are TRBV15 and TRBJ2-2, with 8 bases that match TRBD1. Germline V gives CDR1 LNHNV, CDR2 YYDKDF (reference sequence). The junction had 9 bases not matched to a gene; V was cut back by 0 bases and J by 6 bases. The CDR3 runs to 17 residues. The CDR3 DNA reads TGTGCCACCAGCAGAGACCAGGGGGCTCGTTGGGCCGGGGAGCTGTTTTTT. Encoded protein: CATSRDQGARWAGELFF. Using reference TRBV15 and TRBJ2-2 for the parts outside the CDR3, the full variable domain is DAMVIQNPRYQVTQFGKPVTLSCSQTLNHNVMYWYQQKSSQAPKLLFHYYDKDFNNEADTPDNFQSRRPNTSFCFLDIRSPGLGDTAMYLCATSRDQGARWAGELFFGEGSRLTVL.

J is TRBJ2-2 and V is TRBV19; 7 bases align to TRBD2. V gave up 5 bases and J gave up 0 bases; unmatched junction bases: 3. There are 15 residues in the CDR3. CDR1 and CDR2 (germline): LNHDA, SQIVND (reference sequence). The CDR3 DNA sequence: TGTGCCAGTAGTGAAGCGGGGCCGAACACCGGGGAGCTGTTTTTT. Its protein product is CASSEAGPNTGELFF.

This clone was seen a few times. This chain connects TRBV7-9 to TRBJ2-7; 12 nucleotides line up with TRBD1. After removal of 5 bases from V and 6 bases from J, the junction contained 17 bases not matched to a gene. The CDR3 loop spans 18 amino acids. The germline V gene has CDR1 SEHNR and CDR2 FQNEAQ (reference sequence). The CDR3, as DNA: TGTGCCAGCAGCATCCCCTCGAACACCGGGACAGGGGGCAGCGAGCAGTACTTC. Translated: CASSIPSNTGTGGSEQYF. The full variable domain, with the rest looked up from reference TRBV7-9 and TRBJ2-7, is DTGVSQNPRHKITKRGQNVTFRCDPISEHNRLYWYRQTLGQGPEFLTYFQNEAQLEKSRLLSDRFSAERPKGSFSTLEIQRTEQGDSAMYLCASSIPSNTGTGGSEQYFGPGTRLTVT.

This clone has just a few counts. V and J are TRBV29-1 and TRBJ1-1, with D unclear. Germline assignment: CDR1 SQVTM and CDR2 ANQGSEA. The V and J ends lost 3 bases and 0 bases respectively, with 11 bases between them. The CDR3 has 14 residues. CDR3 nucleotides: TGCAGCGTTGATCGCCTTTCTATGAACACTGAAGCTTTCTTT. Protein product: CSVDRLSMNTEAFF.

About this clone: Other DNA sequences within the sample encode an identical CDR3. This sequence joins TRBV5-1 and TRBJ1-1; D uncertain. V lost 0 bases to trimming and J lost 2 bases, with 8 bases between them. Germline CDR1 SGHRS, CDR2 YFSETQ. The CDR3 contains 14 residues. Here the CDR3 DNA reads TGCGCCAGCAGCTTGGGCAGTTTAAACACTGAAGCTTTCTTT. It encodes CASSLGSLNTEAFF.

This clone was observed a few times. The sample contains more than one DNA sequence encoding this CDR3. CDR3 DNA sequence: TGTGCCAGCAGCCCGGGACAGGGATATCAGCCCCAGCATTTT. This sequence encodes CASSPGQGYQPQHF. The V and J genes are TRBV27 and TRBJ1-5; 9 positions match TRBD1. V lost 6 bases to trimming and J lost 5 bases; unmatched junction nucleotides: 5. Germline V gene sequence: CDR1 MNHEY, CDR2 SMNVEV (reference sequence). The length of the CDR3 is 14 residues.

This clone was recorded a few times. V and J are TRBV28 and TRBJ2-7; 8 bases are a match to TRBD1. V lost 3 bases, J lost 4 bases, and 8 bases stayed unmatched. Germline V gives CDR1 MDHEN, CDR2 SYDVKM. The CDR3 is made up of 15 amino acids. CDR3: CASSFSRTGFYEQYF. The CDR3 nucleotides are TGTGCCAGCAGTTTCTCAAGGACAGGGTTTTACGAGCAGTACTTC. The entire variable domain, with the rest obtained from reference TRBV28 and TRBJ2-7, is as follows: DVKVTQSSRYLVKRTGEKVFLECVQDMDHENMFWYRQDPGLGLRLIYFSYDVKMKEKGDIPEGYSVSREKKERFSLILESASTNQTSMYLCASSFSRTGFYEQYFGPGTRLTVT.

The chain employs TRBV2 and TRBJ1-5, with 7 bases matching TRBD1. The junction had 3 bases not matched to a gene; V was cut back by 3 bases and J by 4 bases. The germline V gene has CDR1 SNHLY and CDR2 FYNNEI. This CDR3 comprises 14 residues. The CDR3 DNA is TGTGCCAGCAGTGAGGGGACAGCAAATCAGCCCCAGCATTTT. Protein: CASSEGTANQPQHF.

The gene calls are TRBV27 and TRBJ1-1, with 9 bases fitting TRBD1. Unmatched junction bases numbered 5, after V lost 3 bases and J lost 3 bases. Germline V CDR1 and CDR2: MNHEY, SMNVEV (reference sequence). This CDR3 spans 15 amino acids. The CDR3 spells CASSFLRDRDTEAFF. Here the CDR3 DNA reads TGTGCCAGCAGTTTCTTACGGGACAGGGACACTGAAGCTTTCTTT.